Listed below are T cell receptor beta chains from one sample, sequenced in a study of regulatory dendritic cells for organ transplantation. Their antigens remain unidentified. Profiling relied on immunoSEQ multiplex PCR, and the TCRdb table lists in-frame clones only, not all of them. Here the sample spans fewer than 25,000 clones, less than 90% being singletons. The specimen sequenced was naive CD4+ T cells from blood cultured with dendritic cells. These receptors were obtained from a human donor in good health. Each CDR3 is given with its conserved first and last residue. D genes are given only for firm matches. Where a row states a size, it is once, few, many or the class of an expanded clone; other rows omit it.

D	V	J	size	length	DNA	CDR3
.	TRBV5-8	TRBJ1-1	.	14	TGTGCCAGCAGCCCGATTTGGGGGGGCACTGAAGCTTTCTTT	CASSPIWGGTEAFF
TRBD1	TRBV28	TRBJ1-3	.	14	TGTGCCAGCAGGCCAGTGGGACAGAGAAACACCATATATTTT	CASRPVGQRNTIYF
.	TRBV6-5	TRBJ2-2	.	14	TGTGCTCAACCCGGGACACCGAACACCGGGGAGCTGTTTTTT	CAQPGTPNTGELFF
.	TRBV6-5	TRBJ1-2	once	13	TGTGCGGCTTTAGGGGTGAATTCCTATGGCTACACCTTC	CAALGVNSYGYTF
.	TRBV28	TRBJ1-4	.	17	TGTGCCAGCAGACCCTCTCGGGGGGTAGAGGCTAATGAAAAACTGTTTTTT	CASRPSRGVEANEKLFF
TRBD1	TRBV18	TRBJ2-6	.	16	TGTGCCAGCTCGCAACAGGGGACGGGAGGGGCCAACGTCCTGACTTTC	CASSQQGTGGANVLTF
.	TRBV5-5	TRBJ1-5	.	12	TGTGCCAGCAGCTTCTCGGCGCAGCCCCAGCATTTT	CASSFSAQPQHF
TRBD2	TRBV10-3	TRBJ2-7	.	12	TGTGCCATCTCTTTAGCGGGCAACGAGCAGTACTTC	CAISLAGNEQYF
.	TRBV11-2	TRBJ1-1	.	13	TGTGCCAGCAGCTCCCAGGGGTTTTCTGAAGCTTTCTTT	CASSSQGFSEAFF
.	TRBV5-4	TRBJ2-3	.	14	TGTGCCAGCAGCTTGAAGGGTCTCACAGATACGCAGTATTTT	CASSLKGLTDTQYF
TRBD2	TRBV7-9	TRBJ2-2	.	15	TGTGCCAGCAGCTTAGTGGGGACTAGCCCCGGGGAGCTGTTTTTT	CASSLVGTSPGELFF
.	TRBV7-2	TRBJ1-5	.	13	TGTGCCAGCAGCTTCTCAAGTAATCAGCCCCAGCATTTT	CASSFSSNQPQHF
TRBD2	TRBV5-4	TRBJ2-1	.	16	TGTGCCAGCAGCCCGTGGACTAGCGGGGTATACAATGAGCAGTTCTTC	CASSPWTSGVYNEQFF
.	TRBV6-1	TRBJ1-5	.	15	TGTGCCAGCACCGGGACCCTTGGTCGCAATCAGCCCCAGCATTTT	CASTGTLGRNQPQHF
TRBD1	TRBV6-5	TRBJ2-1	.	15	TGTGCCAGCAGTGTGGACAGGGGGCGGTACAATGAGCAGCTCTTC	CASSVDRGRYNEQLF